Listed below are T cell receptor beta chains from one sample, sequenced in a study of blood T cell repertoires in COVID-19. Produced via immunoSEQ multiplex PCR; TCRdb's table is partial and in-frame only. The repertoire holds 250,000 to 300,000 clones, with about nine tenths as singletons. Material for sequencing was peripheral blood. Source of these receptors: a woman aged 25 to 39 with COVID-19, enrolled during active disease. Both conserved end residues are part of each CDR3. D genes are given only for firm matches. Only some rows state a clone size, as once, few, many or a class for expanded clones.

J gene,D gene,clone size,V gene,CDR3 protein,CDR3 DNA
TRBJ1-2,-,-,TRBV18,CASSPSQANYGYTF,TGTGCCAGCTCACCATCACAGGCTAACTATGGCTACACCTTC
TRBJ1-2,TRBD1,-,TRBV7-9,CASSLYTGDSYGYTF,TGTGCCAGCAGCCTTTACACAGGGGATTCATATGGCTACACCTTC
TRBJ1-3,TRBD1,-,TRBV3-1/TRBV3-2,CASSQNRGGNTIYF,TGTGCCAGCAGCCAGAACAGGGGAGGAAACACCATATATTTT
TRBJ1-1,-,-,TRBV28,CASSPWGAKNTEAFF,TGTGCCAGCAGTCCGTGGGGAGCGAAGAACACTGAAGCTTTCTTT
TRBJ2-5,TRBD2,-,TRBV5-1,CASRRASGGSETQYF,TGCGCCAGCAGGAGGGCTAGCGGGGGGTCGGAGACCCAGTACTTC
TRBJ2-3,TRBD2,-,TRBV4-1,CASSQGRARGSNQDTQYF,TGCGCCAGCAGCCAAGGGAGGGCTCGCGGGAGTAATCAAGATACGCAGTATTTT
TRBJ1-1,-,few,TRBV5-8,CASSPDRMNTEAFF,TGTGCCAGCAGTCCTGACAGGATGAACACTGAAGCTTTCTTT
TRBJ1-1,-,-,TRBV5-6,CASSLGSFEAFF,TGTGCCAGCAGCTTGGGGAGTTTTGAAGCTTTCTTT
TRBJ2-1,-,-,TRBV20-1,CSASKGGNEQFF,TGCAGTGCTAGTAAGGGAGGAAATGAGCAGTTCTTC
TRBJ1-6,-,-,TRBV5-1,CASSGTQDYNSPLHF,TGCGCCAGCAGCGGAACCCAGGACTATAATTCACCCCTCCACTTT
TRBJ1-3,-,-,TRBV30,CAWSTPTGSGNTIYF,TGTGCCTGGAGTACCCCCACCGGCTCTGGAAACACCATATATTTT
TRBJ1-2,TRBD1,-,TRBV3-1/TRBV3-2,CASSQDRTGQGGYTF,TGTGCCAGCAGCCAAGACCGGACAGGGCAAGGGGGCTACACCTTC
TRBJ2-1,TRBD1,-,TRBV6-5,CASSYSGQVSYNEQFF,TGTGCCAGCAGTTACTCGGGACAGGTATCCTACAATGAGCAGTTCTTC
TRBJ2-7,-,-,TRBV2,CASSEAVYEQYF,TGTGCCAGCAGTGAGGCGGTCTACGAGCAGTACTTC
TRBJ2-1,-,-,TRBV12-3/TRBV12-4,CASSLMLVNEQFF,TGTGCCAGCAGCCTGATGCTAGTCAATGAGCAGTTCTTC
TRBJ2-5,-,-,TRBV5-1,CASSLTPGQETQYF,TGCGCCAGCAGCTTGACGCCAGGACAAGAGACCCAGTACTTC
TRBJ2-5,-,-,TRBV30,CAWGDGVETQYF,TGTGCCTGGGGGGACGGGGTAGAGACCCAGTACTTC
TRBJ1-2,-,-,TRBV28,CASSSNREANYGYTF,TGTGCCAGCAGTTCCAACAGGGAAGCTAACTATGGCTACACCTTC
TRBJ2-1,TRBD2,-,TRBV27,CASSPIAGAYNEQFF,TGTGCCAGCAGCCCCATAGCGGGAGCGTACAATGAGCAGTTCTTC
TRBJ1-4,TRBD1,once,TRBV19,CASIPNPGTGDEKLFF,TGTGCCAGTATTCCTAACCCCGGGACAGGGGACGAAAAACTGTTTTTT
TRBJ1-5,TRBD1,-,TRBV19,CASSYWTGGNQPQHF,TGTGCCAGTAGCTATTGGACAGGCGGCAATCAGCCCCAGCATTTT
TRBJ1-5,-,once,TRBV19,CASSLSLRQPQHF,TGTGCCAGTAGTCTCTCCTTGCGTCAGCCCCAGCATTTT
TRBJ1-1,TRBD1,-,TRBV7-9,CASSLTGVLNTEAFF,TGTGCCAGCAGCTTGACAGGGGTATTGAACACTGAAGCTTTCTTT
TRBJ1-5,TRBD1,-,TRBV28,CASSLGTANNQPQHF,TGTGCCAGCAGTTTAGGGACAGCTAACAATCAGCCCCAGCATTTT
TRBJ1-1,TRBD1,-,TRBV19,CASSAQGDTEAFF,TGTGCCAGTAGCGCTCAGGGGGACACTGAAGCTTTCTTT
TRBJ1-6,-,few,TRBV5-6,CASSPAHPRGDSPLHF,TGTGCCAGCAGCCCCGCACACCCCCGGGGGGATTCACCCCTCCACTTT
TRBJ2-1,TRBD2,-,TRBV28,CASSPPVTSVRNEQFF,TGTGCCAGCAGCCCACCCGTGACTAGCGTGCGCAATGAGCAGTTCTTC
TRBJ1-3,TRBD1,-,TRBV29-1,CSVQDRDSGNTIYF,TGCAGCGTTCAAGACAGGGACTCTGGAAACACCATATATTTT
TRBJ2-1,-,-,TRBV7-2,CASSLVAALNEQFF,TGTGCCAGCAGCTTAGTCGCTGCGTTGAATGAGCAGTTCTTC
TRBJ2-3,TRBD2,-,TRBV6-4,CASSDSAGGPDTQYF,TGTGCCAGCAGTGACTCCGCGGGAGGGCCAGATACGCAGTATTTT
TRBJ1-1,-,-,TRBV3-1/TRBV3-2,CASSQGTELVF,TGTGCCAGCAGCCAAGGGACAGAGCTTGTCTTT
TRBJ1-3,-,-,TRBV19,CASRQESSGNTIYF,TGTGCCAGTCGACAGGAATCCTCTGGAAACACCATATATTTT
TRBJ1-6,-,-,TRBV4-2,CASSPDFGDNSPLHF,TGTGCCAGCAGCCCGGACTTCGGGGATAATTCACCCCTCCACTTT
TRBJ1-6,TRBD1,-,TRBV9,CASSGTGGTYNSPLHF,TGTGCCAGCAGCGGGACAGGAGGGACATATAATTCACCCCTCCACTTT
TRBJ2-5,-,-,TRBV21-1,CASSKGVLADQETQYF,TGTGCCAGCAGCAAAGGGGTCTTAGCGGATCAAGAGACCCAGTACTTC